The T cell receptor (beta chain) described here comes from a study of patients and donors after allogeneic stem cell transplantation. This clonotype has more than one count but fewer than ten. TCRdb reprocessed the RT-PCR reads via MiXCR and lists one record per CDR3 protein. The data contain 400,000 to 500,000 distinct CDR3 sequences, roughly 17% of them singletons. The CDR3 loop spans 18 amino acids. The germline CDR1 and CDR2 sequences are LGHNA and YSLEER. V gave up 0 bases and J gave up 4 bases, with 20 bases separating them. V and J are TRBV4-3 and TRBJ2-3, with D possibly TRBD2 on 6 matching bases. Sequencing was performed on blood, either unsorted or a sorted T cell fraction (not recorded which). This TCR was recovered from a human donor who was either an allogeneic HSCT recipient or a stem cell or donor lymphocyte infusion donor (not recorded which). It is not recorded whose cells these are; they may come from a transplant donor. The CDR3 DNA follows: TGCGCCAGCAGCCAAGATAGGTCAACTAGCAGCAGGGCAGATACGCAGTATTTT. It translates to CASSQDRSTSSRADTQYF.